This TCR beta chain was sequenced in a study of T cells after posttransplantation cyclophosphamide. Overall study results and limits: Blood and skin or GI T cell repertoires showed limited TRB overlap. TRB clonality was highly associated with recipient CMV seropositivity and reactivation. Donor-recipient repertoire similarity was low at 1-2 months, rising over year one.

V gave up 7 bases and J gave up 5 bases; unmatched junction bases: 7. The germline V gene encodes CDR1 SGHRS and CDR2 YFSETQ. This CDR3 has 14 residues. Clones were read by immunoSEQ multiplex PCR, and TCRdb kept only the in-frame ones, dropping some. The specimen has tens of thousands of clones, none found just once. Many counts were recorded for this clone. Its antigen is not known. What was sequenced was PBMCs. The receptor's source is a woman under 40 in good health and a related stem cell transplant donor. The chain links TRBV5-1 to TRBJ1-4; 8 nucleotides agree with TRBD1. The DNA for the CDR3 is TGCGCCAGCTCCGGACAGGGAAAGAATGAAAAACTGTTTTTT. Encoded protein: CASSGQGKNEKLFF.